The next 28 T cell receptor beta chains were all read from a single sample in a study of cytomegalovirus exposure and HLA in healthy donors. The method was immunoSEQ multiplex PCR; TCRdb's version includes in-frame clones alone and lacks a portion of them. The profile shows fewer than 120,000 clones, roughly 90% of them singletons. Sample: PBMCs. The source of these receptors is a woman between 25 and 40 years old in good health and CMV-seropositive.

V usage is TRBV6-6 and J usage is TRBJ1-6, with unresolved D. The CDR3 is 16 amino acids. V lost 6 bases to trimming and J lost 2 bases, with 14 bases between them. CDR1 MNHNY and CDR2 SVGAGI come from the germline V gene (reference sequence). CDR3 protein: CASSYGEGAYNSPLHF. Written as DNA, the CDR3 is TGTGCCAGCAGCTATGGGGAGGGCGCCTATAATTCACCCCTCCACTTT.

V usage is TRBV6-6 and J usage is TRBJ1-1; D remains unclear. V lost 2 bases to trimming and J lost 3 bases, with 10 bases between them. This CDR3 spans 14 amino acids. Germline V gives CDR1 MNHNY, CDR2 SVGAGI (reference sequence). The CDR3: CASSYTPGDTEAFF. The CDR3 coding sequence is TGTGCCAGCAGTTACACCCCCGGAGACACTGAAGCTTTCTTT.

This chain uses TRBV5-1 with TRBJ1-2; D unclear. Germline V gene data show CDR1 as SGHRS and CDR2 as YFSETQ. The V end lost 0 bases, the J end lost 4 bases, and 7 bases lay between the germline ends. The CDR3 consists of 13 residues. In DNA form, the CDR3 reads TGCGCCAGCAGCTTGGATAGAGTCTATGGCTACACCTTC. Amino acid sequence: CASSLDRVYGYTF. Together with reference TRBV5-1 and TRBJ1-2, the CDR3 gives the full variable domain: KAGVTQTPRYLIKTRGQQVTLSCSPISGHRSVSWYQQTPGQGLQFLFEYFSETQRNKGNFPGRFSGRQFSNSRSEMNVSTLELGDSALYLCASSLDRVYGYTFGSGTRLTVV.

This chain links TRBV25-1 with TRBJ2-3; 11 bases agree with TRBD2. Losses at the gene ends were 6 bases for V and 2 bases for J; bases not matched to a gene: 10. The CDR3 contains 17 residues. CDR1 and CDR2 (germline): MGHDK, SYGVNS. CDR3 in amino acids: CASSPSSGGVNTDTQYF. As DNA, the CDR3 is TGTGCCAGCAGCCCTAGTAGCGGGGGGGTTAACACAGATACGCAGTATTTT.

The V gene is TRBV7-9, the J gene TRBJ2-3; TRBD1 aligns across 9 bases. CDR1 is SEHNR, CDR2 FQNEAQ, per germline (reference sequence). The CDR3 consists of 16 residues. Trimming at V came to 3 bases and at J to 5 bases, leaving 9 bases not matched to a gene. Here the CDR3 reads CASSFWTGARGDTQYF. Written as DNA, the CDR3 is TGTGCCAGCAGCTTCTGGACAGGGGCCAGAGGAGATACGCAGTATTTT.

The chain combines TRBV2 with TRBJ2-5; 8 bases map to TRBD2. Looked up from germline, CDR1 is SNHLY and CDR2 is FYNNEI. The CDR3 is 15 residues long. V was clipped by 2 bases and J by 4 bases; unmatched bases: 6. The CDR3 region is CASSESSGSTETQYF. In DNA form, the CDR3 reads TGTGCCAGCAGTGAATCGAGCGGGAGTACAGAGACCCAGTACTTC.

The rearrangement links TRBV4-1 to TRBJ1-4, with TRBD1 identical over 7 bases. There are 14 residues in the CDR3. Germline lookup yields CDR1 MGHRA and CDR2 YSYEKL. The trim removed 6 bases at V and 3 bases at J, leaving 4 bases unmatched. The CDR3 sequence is CASRRTGANEKLFF. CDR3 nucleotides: TGCGCCAGCAGACGGACAGGCGCTAATGAAAAACTGTTTTTT.

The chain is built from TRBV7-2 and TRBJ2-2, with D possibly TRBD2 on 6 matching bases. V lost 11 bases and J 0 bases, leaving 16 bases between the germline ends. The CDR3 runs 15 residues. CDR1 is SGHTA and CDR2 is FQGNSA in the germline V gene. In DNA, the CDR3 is TGTGCCGGCTCAGGAGGGCCTTCGAACACCGGGGAGCTGTTTTTT. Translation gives CAGSGGPSNTGELFF. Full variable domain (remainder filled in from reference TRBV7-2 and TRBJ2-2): GAGVSQSPSNKVTEKGKDVELRCDPISGHTALYWYRQSLGQGLEFLIYFQGNSAPDKSGLPSDRFSAERTGGSVSTLTIQRTQQEDSAVYLCAGSGGPSNTGELFFGEGSRLTVL.

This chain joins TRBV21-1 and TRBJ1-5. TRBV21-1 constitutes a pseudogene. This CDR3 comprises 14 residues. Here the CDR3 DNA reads TGTGCCAGCAGCAATGGGGAGGGACTTCAGCCCCAGCATTTT. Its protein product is CASSNGEGLQPQHF.

CDR3 sequence: CASRAGGPTDTQYF. In nucleotides, the CDR3 is TGCGCCAGCAGGGCGGGGGGCCCCACAGATACGCAGTATTTT. The genes are TRBV10-2 and TRBJ2-3; TRBD2 matches 8 bases. With 6 bases clipped from V and 2 bases from J, the junction kept 4 bases outside the gene matches. The CDR3 length is 14 residues. Germline CDR1 reads WSHSY; CDR2 reads SAAADI.

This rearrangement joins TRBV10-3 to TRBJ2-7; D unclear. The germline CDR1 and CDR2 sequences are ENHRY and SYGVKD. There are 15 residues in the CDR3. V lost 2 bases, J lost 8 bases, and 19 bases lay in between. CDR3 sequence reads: CAISEGLATTGKQYF. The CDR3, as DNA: TGTGCCATCAGTGAGGGGTTAGCTACTACCGGTAAGCAGTACTTC.

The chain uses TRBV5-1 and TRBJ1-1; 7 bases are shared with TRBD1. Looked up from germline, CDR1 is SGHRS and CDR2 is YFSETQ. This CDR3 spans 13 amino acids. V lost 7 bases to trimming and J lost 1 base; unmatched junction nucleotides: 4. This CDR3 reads CASQGQTNTEAFF. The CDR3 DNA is TGCGCCAGCCAGGGACAGACGAACACTGAAGCTTTCTTT.

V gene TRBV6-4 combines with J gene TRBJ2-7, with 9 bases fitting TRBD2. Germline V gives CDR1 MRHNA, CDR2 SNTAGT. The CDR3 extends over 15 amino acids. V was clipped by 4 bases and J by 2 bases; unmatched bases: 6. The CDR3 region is CASSVATSGAYEQYF. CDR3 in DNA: TGTGCCAGCAGTGTGGCGACTAGCGGAGCCTACGAGCAGTACTTC.

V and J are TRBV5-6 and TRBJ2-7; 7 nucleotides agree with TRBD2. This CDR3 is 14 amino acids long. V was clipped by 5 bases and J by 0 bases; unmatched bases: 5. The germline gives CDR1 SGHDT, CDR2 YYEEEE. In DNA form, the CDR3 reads TGTGCCAGCAGTTGGGGGGGTAGCTCCTACGAGCAGTACTTC. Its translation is CASSWGGSSYEQYF.

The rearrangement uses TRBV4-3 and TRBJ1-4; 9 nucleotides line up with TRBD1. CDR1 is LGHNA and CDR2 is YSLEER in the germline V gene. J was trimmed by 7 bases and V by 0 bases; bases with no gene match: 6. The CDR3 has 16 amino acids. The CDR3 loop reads CASSQEKGQGFEKLFF. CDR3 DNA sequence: TGCGCCAGCAGCCAAGAGAAGGGACAGGGTTTTGAAAAACTGTTTTTT.

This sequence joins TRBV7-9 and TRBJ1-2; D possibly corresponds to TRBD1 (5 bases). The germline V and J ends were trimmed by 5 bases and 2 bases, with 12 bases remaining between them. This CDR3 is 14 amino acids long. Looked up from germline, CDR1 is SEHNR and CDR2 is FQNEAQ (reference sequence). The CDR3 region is CASSPTEWNYGYTF. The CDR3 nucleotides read TGTGCCAGCAGCCCGACAGAGTGGAACTATGGCTACACCTTC.

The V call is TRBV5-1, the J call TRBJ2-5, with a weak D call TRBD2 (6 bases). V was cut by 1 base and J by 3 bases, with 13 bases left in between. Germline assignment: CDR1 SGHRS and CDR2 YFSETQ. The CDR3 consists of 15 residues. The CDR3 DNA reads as TGCGCCAGCAGCTTGTCAAAGCGACTAGAAGAGACCCAGTACTTC. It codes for CASSLSKRLEETQYF.

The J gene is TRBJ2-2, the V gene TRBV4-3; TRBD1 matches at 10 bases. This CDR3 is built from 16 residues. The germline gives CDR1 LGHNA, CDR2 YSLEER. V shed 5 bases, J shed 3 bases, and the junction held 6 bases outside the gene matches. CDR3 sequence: CASSSRDRGYTGELFF. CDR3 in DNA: TGCGCCAGCAGCTCCCGGGACAGGGGATACACCGGGGAGCTGTTTTTT.

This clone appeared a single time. The CDR3: CASSLGVGVTEAFF. In nucleotides, the CDR3 is TGCGCCAGCAGCTTGGGAGTAGGAGTCACTGAAGCTTTCTTT. The chain joins TRBV5-1 to TRBJ1-1; D unresolved. Trimming removed 0 bases from V and 4 bases from J, with 10 bases in between. This CDR3 is 14 amino acids long. The V gene's germline CDR1 is SGHRS and CDR2 YFSETQ.

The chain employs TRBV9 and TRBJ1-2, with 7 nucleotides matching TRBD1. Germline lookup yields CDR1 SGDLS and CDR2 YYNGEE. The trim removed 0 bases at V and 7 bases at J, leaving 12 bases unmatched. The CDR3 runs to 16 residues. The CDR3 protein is CASSVGHLTGVGGYTF. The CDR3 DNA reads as TGTGCCAGCAGCGTAGGACACCTCACAGGGGTTGGTGGCTACACCTTC.

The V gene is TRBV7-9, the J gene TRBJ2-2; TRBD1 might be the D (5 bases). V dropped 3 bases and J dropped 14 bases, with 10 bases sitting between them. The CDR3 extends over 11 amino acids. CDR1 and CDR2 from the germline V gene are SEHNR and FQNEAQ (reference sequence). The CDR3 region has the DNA TGTGCCAGCAGCTTCGCCCAGGGACTGTTTTTT. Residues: CASSFAQGLFF.

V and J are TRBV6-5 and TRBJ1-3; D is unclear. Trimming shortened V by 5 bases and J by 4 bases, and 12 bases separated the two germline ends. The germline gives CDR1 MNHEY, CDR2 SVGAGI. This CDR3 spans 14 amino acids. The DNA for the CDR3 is TGTGCCAGCAGTCGTTCCCGAGAAGGAAACACCATATATTTT. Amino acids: CASSRSREGNTIYF.

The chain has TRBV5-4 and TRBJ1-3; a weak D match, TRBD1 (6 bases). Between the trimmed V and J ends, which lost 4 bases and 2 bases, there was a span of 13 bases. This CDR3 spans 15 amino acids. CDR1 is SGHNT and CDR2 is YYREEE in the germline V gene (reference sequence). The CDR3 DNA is TGTGCCAGCAGCCTAACTACAGGGCCTGGAAACACCATATATTTT. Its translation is CASSLTTGPGNTIYF.

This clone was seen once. Here the CDR3 reads CASTAGGVGMREKLFF. The DNA of the CDR3 is TGTGCCAGCACCGCGGGGGGGGTTGGTATGCGCGAAAAACTGTTTTTT. This sequence joins TRBV28 and TRBJ1-4; the D gene is possibly TRBD1 (5 bases). This CDR3 comprises 16 residues. Germline V gene lookup returns CDR1 MDHEN and CDR2 SYDVKM. V lost 7 bases, J lost 8 bases, and 23 bases lay in between.

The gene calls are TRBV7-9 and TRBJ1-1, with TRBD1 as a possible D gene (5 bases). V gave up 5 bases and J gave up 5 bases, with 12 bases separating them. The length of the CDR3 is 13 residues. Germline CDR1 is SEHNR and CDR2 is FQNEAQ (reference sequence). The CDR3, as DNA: TGTGCCAGCAGCCCCTGGGGGGGAACTGAAGCTTTCTTT. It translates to CASSPWGGTEAFF.

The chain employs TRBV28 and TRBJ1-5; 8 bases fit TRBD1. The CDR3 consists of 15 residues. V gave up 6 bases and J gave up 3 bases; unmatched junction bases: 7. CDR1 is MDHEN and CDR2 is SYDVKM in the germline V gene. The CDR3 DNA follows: TGTGCCAGCAGACAGCAGGGGGCAAACAATCAGCCCCAGCATTTT. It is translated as CASRQQGANNQPQHF.

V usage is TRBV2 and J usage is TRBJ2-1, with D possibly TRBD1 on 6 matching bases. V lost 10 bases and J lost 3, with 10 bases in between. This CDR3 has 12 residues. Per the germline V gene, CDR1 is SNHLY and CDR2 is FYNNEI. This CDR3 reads CAIRDNYNEQFF. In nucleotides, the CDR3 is TGTGCCATCCGGGACAACTACAATGAGCAGTTCTTC.

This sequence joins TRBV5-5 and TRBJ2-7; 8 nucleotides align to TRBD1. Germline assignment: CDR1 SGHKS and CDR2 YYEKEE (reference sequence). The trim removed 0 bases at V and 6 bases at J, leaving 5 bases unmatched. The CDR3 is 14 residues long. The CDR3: CASSLGTGKPEQYF. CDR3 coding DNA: TGTGCCAGCAGCTTGGGGACAGGGAAACCCGAGCAGTACTTC.